What follows describes a single T cell receptor beta chain. Its antigen is not identified. The entry originates in a study of T cell responses to AZD1222 COVID-19 vaccine. General study points: In a largely white British group with more females than males, clonal diversity was possibly underestimated.

Sequencing was performed with immunoSEQ multiplex PCR; in TCRdb, only in-frame clones are kept and a portion is missing. The table lists tens of thousands of clones, 90% of them singletons. This clonotype was sampled from an adult in good health. The sample consisted of peripheral blood, taken on day 0 of AZD1222 vaccination.

CDR3 in DNA: TGTGCCAGCAGCCAGGGAATTAAGGACTATGGCTACACCTTC. It specifies CASSQGIKDYGYTF. J is TRBJ1-2 and V is TRBV3-1 (or the pseudogene TRBV3-2); the D is unclear. Germline V lookup: CDR1 LGHDT, CDR2 YNNKEL (reference sequence). This CDR3 region has 14 residues. Trimming removed 3 bases from V and 3 bases from J, with 11 bases in between.